The T cell receptor (beta chain) under discussion was sequenced for a study of post-analysis software for immune sequencing data. Study context: The patients showed relapsing-remitting, secondary progressive and progressive-relapsing multiple sclerosis courses. Findings of the study overall: Strong co-clustering by F measure linked samples that shared a preparation batch. Normalized Chao1 diversity in multiple sclerosis patients fell significantly below that of controls. Compared with controls, patients had more of about 5 TRBV segments, including TRBV5-6, TRBV5-1 and TRBV20-1.

The TCR beta cDNA libraries contained unique molecular identifiers. In TCRdb, the PCR reads were re-called with MiXCR into one record per CDR3 protein. The data hold roughly 800,000 distinct CDR3 sequences, with 53% observed a single time. The V and J ends lost 2 bases and 0 bases, in that order; junction bases with no gene match: 5. The CDR3 spans 18 residues. Germline V lookup: CDR1 SGHRS, CDR2 YFSETQ. On this clonotype: Antigen specificity is unknown.

The rearrangement joins TRBV5-1 to TRBJ2-6, with TRBD1 matching 10 bases. The clonotype was recovered from a girl aged 10 to 17 with multiple sclerosis. Sequences were obtained from blood. CDR3 sequence: CASSFHGQGVSGANVLTF. CDR3 nucleotides: TGCGCCAGCAGCTTTCACGGACAGGGGGTCTCTGGGGCCAACGTCCTGACTTTC.